The entry that follows covers one TCR beta chain sequence. This clonotype was seen a handful of times. What this receptor recognizes is not known. No base quality information exists; no much larger clone differs at one position. Only healthy Caucasian donors were included. The twin cohort comprised three pairs of female monozygotic twins, all aged about 18 to 30 years. RNA for TCR libraries was isolated from peripheral blood mononuclear cells. This sample is drawn from a study of identical twins (dated by TCRdb to the mid-2010s). With respect to the entire study: The study deep-sequenced TCR alpha and beta repertoires from monozygotic twins, unrelated adults of various ages and cord blood to test whether fetal clonotypes persist. To rule out contamination, replicate twin experiments were performed at different times with different library preparation protocols. Study-wide findings and limitations: Out-of-frame TCR alpha sequences shared between twins showed an excess of low generation-probability sequences compared with coincidental sharing between unrelated individuals. A weaker excess of twin sharing was found in beta out-of-frame sequences because the signal-to-noise ratio was lowered by fewer shared sequences. Zero-insertion analyses could be partly confounded by invariant T cells such as MAIT and iNKT, although diverse VJ usage argued against such confounding for most clonotypes. In monozygotic twins, out-of-frame TCR alpha sharing was systematically underestimated by recombination models, although the models agreed with sharing between unrelated individuals. Fewer insertions were carried by abundant cord blood beta clonotypes, a similar but weaker trend appeared in young adult naive repertoires, and no such trend appeared in memory repertoires. Conclusions relied on cross-sectional statistical analysis, since the same donors could not be followed over many years.

The library was generated by 5' RACE. TCRdb names Illumina HiSeq 2000 as the instrument used. Template switching introduced a universal primer binding site; the final cDNA contained a unique molecular identifier, enabling accurate counting of TCR cDNA molecules. Specific primers in the conserved constant-segment region were used to synthesize first-strand cDNA for TCR alpha and beta chains. To control for contamination, each cDNA library was double barcoded with a SMART-Mk sample barcode plus Illumina barcodes. TruSeq adapter sequences along with Illumina sample barcodes were introduced in two successive PCR steps. Sequencing of the TCR alpha and beta cDNA libraries was done on the Illumina HiSeq platform using custom primers. In the original analysis: MiGEC was used to process raw reads and extract unique molecular identifiers, and MiXCR was used to find CDR3 positions. Recombination models were inferred per individual with the repgenHMM and IGoR tools using an EM algorithm. Shared clonotype analysis was performed with the tcR package in R, normalizing sharing by the product of cloneset sizes. To study raw recombination without the effects of thymic and clonal selection, out-of-frame nonproductive sequences were analyzed. TCRdb itself trimmed the public reads at Q25 with fastp, ran MiXCR and retained productive beta chains. Rows matching on CDR3 protein sequence are summarized as one entry with the most common DNA and genes. TCRdb, not the authors, supplied the V and J calls. A total of 550,000 to 700,000 distinct CDR3 sequences appear in this sample, around 20% of them only once. The ten largest clones represent 4.3% of the sample.

Trimming removed 2 bases from V and 9 bases from J; the gene matches leave 4 bases unexplained. Counted from cysteine to phenylalanine, this CDR3 has 14 amino acids. The entry retains the CDR3 DNA only, 42 bases that are in frame from base 1. Looking up the germline V gene yields CDR1 SGDLS and CDR2 YYNGEE. This sample also appeared in a second study, on T cells expressing NK-cell markers. The second study's authors report: In sorted CD3+CD56+NKG2C+, CD3+CD56+NKG2C- and CD3+CD56-NKG2C+ T-cell subsets from about 8 donors, TCR beta-chain repertoires were profiled. Seven of the eight sequenced donors were HCMV-seropositive and one was HCMV-seronegative. To restrict sorting to alphabetaTCR-expressing T cells, an anti-gammadeltaTCR antibody was added in several experiments. In over five donors, the dominant CD3+CD56+NKG2C+ clonotypes were among the top 10 CD8+ clonotypes and accounted for about 1.0-7.5% of CD8+ T cells. Those dominant clonotypes were again the most abundant among CD3+CD56-NKG2C+ cells in several donors, at roughly 25-65%. Whether the expanded NKG2C-expressing T cell clones were specific for HCMV antigens was left unclear. All eight donors whose samples were sequenced were randomly selected healthy volunteers, three of them men and five women. A commercial ELISA kit detecting HCMV-specific IgG in serum was used to determine HCMV serostatus. Bulk peripheral blood T-cell repertoires were additionally sequenced from unsorted PBMC for about 6 donors. Reads were demultiplexed and grouped by UMI with MIGEC, and clonotypes were assembled and quantified with MiTCR. To exclude erroneous sequences, any TCR cDNA sequence not supported by at least two reads was discarded. The tcR package was used for downstream repertoire analysis, with clonotypes matched between fractions based on CDR3 nucleotide sequence plus V segment. VDJmatch was used to annotate antigen specificity against VDJdb, with one amino acid substitution in CDR3 permitted.

Sequencing used PBMCs. This sequence originates from a woman aged 18-29 years in good health. Rearrangement joined TRBV9 to TRBJ2-1; TRBD2 fits 11 bases in the junction. This receptor has the CDR3 CASSVTSGAPEQFF. DNA sequence: TGTGCCAGCAGCGTGACTAGCGGGGCACCTGAGCAGTTCTTC.